This TCR beta chain was captured by sequencing in a study of cytomegalovirus exposure and HLA in healthy donors. Study conclusions and caveats: Analysis was performed later, and it showed HLA-associated TCR beta chains to be more clonally expanded than equally common others. By HLA locus, TCR association rates varied in a later analysis, with DRB1 showing the most and HLA-C the fewest. Most CMV-associated TCR beta chains were later found to appear HLA-restricted.

Deletions cut 4 bases from V and 5 bases from J, with 12 bases between. From germline, CDR1 is SGDLS and CDR2 YYNGEE. The CDR3 runs to 13 residues. Donors in the study were healthy people who gave bone marrow. Concerning this clone itself: Its antigen is still unknown.

PCR was performed using 60 Vbeta and 13 Jbeta primers. Profiling relied on immunoSEQ multiplex PCR, and the TCRdb table lists in-frame clones only, not all of them. The repertoire consists of more than 150,000 clones, with about 81% occurring once and the leading ten covering approximately 1.4%. The sequencing sample was made of PBMCs. V usage is TRBV9 and J usage is TRBJ2-5; the D is unclear. The TCR originated in a man between 40 and 49 years old in good health and CMV-seronegative. CDR3 bases: TGTGCCAGCAGCAGGCGGTCATGGGAGACCCAGTACTTC. Amino acids: CASSRRSWETQYF.